This entry features one T cell receptor beta chain sequence. Per the original data handling: Amplification of reference gene primers provided the estimated nucleated cell counts. Measured with immunoSEQ multiplex PCR; TCRdb has only the in-frame clones, and not every one. V and J calls and clone size follow that table, whereas D and trimming were derived from the DNA. The sample shows some 250,000 clones, 75% to 85% of them seen only once. This entry is derived from a study of blood T cell repertoires in COVID-19. Looking at the study overall: COVID-19 samples from acute and convalescent phases originated in the United States, Italy and Spain. T cells, B-cell-depleted T cells, or PBMCs provided the cDNA or gDNA that served as material.

Source material: peripheral blood. This sequence originates from a woman aged 55-69 years with active or convalescent COVID-19.

As DNA, the CDR3 is TGTGCCAGCAGCTTAGGGTTGGCGAACACTGAAGCTTTCTTT. Its translation is CASSLGLANTEAFF. The chain employs TRBV11-2 and TRBJ1-1; D is uncertain. Trimming removed 1 base from V and 1 base from J, with 7 bases in between. Germline lookup yields CDR1 SGHAT and CDR2 FQNNGV. This CDR3 comprises 14 residues.